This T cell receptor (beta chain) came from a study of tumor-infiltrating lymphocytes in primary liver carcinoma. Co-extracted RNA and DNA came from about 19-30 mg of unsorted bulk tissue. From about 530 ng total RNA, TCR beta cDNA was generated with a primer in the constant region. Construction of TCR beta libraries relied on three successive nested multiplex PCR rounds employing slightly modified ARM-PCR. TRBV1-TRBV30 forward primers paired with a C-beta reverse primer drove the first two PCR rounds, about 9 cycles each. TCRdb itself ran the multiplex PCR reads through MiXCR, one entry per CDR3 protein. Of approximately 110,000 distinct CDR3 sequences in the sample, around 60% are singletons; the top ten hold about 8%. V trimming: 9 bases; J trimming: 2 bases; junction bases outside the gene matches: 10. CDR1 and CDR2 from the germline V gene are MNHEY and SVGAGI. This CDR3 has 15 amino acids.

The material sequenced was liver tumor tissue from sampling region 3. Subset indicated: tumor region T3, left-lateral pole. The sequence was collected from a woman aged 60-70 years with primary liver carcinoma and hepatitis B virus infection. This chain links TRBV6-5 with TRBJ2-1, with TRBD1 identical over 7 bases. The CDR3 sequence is CASSVQGVAYNEQFF. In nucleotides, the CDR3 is TGTGCCAGTAGTGTCCAGGGGGTGGCCTACAATGAGCAGTTCTTC.